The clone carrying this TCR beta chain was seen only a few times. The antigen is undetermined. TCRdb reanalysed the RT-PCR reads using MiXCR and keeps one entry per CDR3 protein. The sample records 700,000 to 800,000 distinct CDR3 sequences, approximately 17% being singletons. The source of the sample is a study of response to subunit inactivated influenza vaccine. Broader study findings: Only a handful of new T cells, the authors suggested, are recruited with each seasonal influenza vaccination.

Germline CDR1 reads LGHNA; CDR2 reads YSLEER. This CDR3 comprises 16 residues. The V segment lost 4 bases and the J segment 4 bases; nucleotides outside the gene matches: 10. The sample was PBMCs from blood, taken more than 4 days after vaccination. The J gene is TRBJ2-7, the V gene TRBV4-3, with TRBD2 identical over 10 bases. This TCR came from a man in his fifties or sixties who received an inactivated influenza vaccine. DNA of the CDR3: TGCGCCAGCAGCCCAACGGGGCTAGCGGGAGTATACGAGCAGTACTTC. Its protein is CASSPTGLAGVYEQYF.